This T cell receptor beta chain was identified during a study of blood T cell repertoires in COVID-19. As handled by the study authors: Amplifying reference gene primers gave estimates of nucleated cell counts. Libraries were prepared by immunoSEQ multiplex PCR; TCRdb keeps only in-frame clonotypes and omits some of them. V and J calls and clone size are copied from that table; D and trimming were computed from the DNA. The table lists around 180,000 clones, more than 75% of them singletons, with about 4.2% in the top ten. Germline assignment: CDR1 SGDLS and CDR2 YYNGEE. J lost 6 bases, V lost 3 bases, and 13 bases had no gene match. This CDR3 comprises 16 residues.

The specimen was peripheral blood. The clonotype originates from a human donor in a cohort sampled during active COVID-19. The chain combines TRBV9 with TRBJ2-7; 9 bases map to TRBD1. The chain's CDR3 is CASSGTDGTGIGEQYF. CDR3 bases: TGTGCCAGCAGCGGAACTGACGGGACAGGGATTGGCGAGCAGTACTTC. Full variable domain (remainder filled in from reference TRBV9 and TRBJ2-7): DSGVTQTPKHLITATGQRVTLRCSPRSGDLSVYWYQQSLDQGLQFLIQYYNGEERAKGNILERFSAQQFPDLHSELNLSSLELGDSALYFCASSGTDGTGIGEQYFGPGTRLTVT.